This record covers a single T cell receptor beta chain. Its antigen has not been determined. Base qualities are not provided; no much larger clone lies one nucleotide away. These reads were obtained on an Illumina HiSeq 1500. TCRdb itself trimmed the public reads at Q25 with fastp, ran MiXCR and retained productive beta chains. Records with the same CDR3 protein are collapsed into one entry carrying the most frequent genes and DNA. A total of fewer than 65,000 distinct CDR3 sequences appear in this sample, 15% to 25% of them only once. The top ten clonotypes cover 26% of the sample. The data were taken from a study of T cell repertoires in cytomegalovirus infection (dated by TCRdb to between 2017 and 2020). In terms of the full investigation: Recently identified HLA-C-restricted CMV epitopes, whose presentation resists viral immunomodulation, were targeted by peptide stimulations together with well-studied HLA-B-restricted epitopes. Donor HLA type was relevant to the analysis, because carriage of CMV infection together with the matching HLA type was indicated by public TCR beta signatures.

The germline V gene provides CDR1 MNHEY and CDR2 SVGEGT. Clipping removes 2 bases from V and 4 bases from J, with 3 as the unmatched junction base count. From cysteine to phenylalanine, the CDR3 is 15 amino acids long. Only the CDR3 region is kept as DNA, spanning 45 bases read in frame from base 1. Here is what the overall study found, with its caveats: Carriers of CMV infection plus the relevant HLA type were discriminated by the cumulative frequency of public TCR beta family members in the study cohort and in an independent approximately 350-donor cohort. The ex vivo response was dominated by HLA-C-restricted CMV-specific TCR beta clonotypes, which also provided the single most frequent clonotype in two of eight donors.

The treatment or condition label, read with the paper, signifies: in vitro stimulation with specific CMV peptide epitopes to enrich CMV-specific T cells. The TCR comes from a human donor in good health (CMV status not recorded). Some clones in this sample may be carry-over from other donors' samples. Here the chain combines TRBV6-2 or TRBV6-3 and TRBJ2-1; 9 central nucleotides agree with TRBD2. Sample: CD8+ T cells from cultured PBMCs, taken from culture after CMV antigen stimulation. The sequence in DNA is TGTGCCAGCAGTTACACGCTAGCGGGATACAATGAGCAGTTCTTC. The encoded protein is CASSYTLAGYNEQFF.